Each of the 10 T cell receptor beta chains below was sequenced from the same sample in a study of T-cell memory formation after mild COVID-19. TCRdb reprocessed the 5' RACE reads with MiXCR, giving one entry per CDR3 protein. The table records under 300,000 distinct CDR3 sequences, around 15% of them present only once. The sequencing sample was made of PBMCs or a T cell subset sorted from them (not recorded which). The receptors derive from a man between 18 and 29 years old who had mild COVID-19 (a few samples of this study predate the infection). Cell type and time point are not known.

This chain joins TRBV11-2 and TRBJ2-5; perhaps TRBD2 as D (5 bases). Germline-derived CDR1 and CDR2 are SGHAT and FQNNGV. The length of the CDR3 is 14 residues. The V gene lost 3 bases and the J gene lost 2 bases, with 10 bases spanning the gap. Here the CDR3 reads CASSFGVGQETQYF. The CDR3 nucleotides are TGTGCCAGCAGCTTCGGGGTCGGTCAAGAGACCCAGTACTTC.

The rearrangement uses TRBV5-1 and TRBJ2-3; D is ambiguous. This CDR3 spans 16 amino acids. Trimming took 1 base from V and 0 from J, leaving 12 bases between them. Germline V gene sequence: CDR1 SGHRS, CDR2 YFSETQ. Here the CDR3 DNA reads TGCGCCAGCAGCTTGAAAGGGTCCCATAGCACAGATACGCAGTATTTT. It translates to CASSLKGSHSTDTQYF. The whole variable domain, remainder taken from reference TRBV5-1 and TRBJ2-3, is KAGVTQTPRYLIKTRGQQVTLSCSPISGHRSVSWYQQTPGQGLQFLFEYFSETQRNKGNFPGRFSGRQFSNSRSEMNVSTLELGDSALYLCASSLKGSHSTDTQYFGPGTRLTVL.

This clonotype was seen more than once but under ten times. The chain recombines TRBV5-6 with TRBJ2-5; TRBD2 agrees at 7 bases. CDR3 length equals 15 residues. CDR1 is SGHDT, CDR2 YYEEEE, per germline. J gave up 5 bases and V 6 bases, and 13 bases lay outside the gene matches. Written as DNA, the CDR3 is TGTGCCAGCACCGATGCCCGGGACTACGTGGAGACCCAGTACTTC. Amino acids: CASTDARDYVETQYF.

The chain recombines TRBV24-1 with TRBJ2-1; D is perhaps TRBD2 (6 bases). Germline lookup yields CDR1 KGHDR and CDR2 SFDVKD. This CDR3 region has 14 residues. V lost 5 bases and J lost 4, with 11 bases in between. CDR3 loop: CATSGREEYNEQFF. CDR3 in DNA: TGTGCCACCAGTGGGAGGGAGGAGTACAATGAGCAGTTCTTC.

The J gene is TRBJ1-2, the V gene TRBV7-2; a possible D gene is TRBD1 (6 bases). CDR3 size: 17 residues. Germline CDR1 reads SGHTA; CDR2 reads FQGNSA. Trimming removed 5 bases at V and 0 bases at J, with 19 bases between. The CDR3 DNA sequence: TGTGCCAGCAGCACCAGACTACAGGGCAGTGCTAACTATGGCTACACCTTC. As protein: CASSTRLQGSANYGYTF.

The rearrangement joins TRBV11-1 to TRBJ2-5; D is unclear. V shed 5 bases and J shed 2 bases, with 6 bases lying between them. The CDR3 runs 12 residues. The germline V gene encodes CDR1 SGHAT and CDR2 FQDESV (reference sequence). The CDR3 nucleotides are TGTGCCAGCAGCCAAATTCAAGAGACCCAGTACTTC. Residues: CASSQIQETQYF.

The chain uses TRBV12-3 or TRBV12-4 and TRBJ2-7, with 11 positions matching TRBD1. The CDR3 runs to 15 residues. Germline trimming cut 4 bases from V and 2 bases from J; bases unmatched to any gene: 4. The CDR3 region is CASSSGQGVAYEQYF. The CDR3 DNA sequence: TGTGCCAGCAGTTCGGGACAGGGGGTCGCCTACGAGCAGTACTTC.

This clonotype was detected a few times. The CDR3 coding sequence is TGTGCCAGCACCCTGGGGGAGCGGGGGGCCACAGATACGCAGTATTTT. Protein: CASTLGERGATDTQYF. This chain connects TRBV5-6 to TRBJ2-3; TRBD2 aligns across 9 bases. Per the germline V gene, CDR1 is SGHDT and CDR2 is YYEEEE. This CDR3 region has 16 residues. V gave up 6 bases and J gave up 2 bases; unmatched junction bases: 10.

The chain carries TRBV7-9 and TRBJ2-1; 7 nucleotides line up with TRBD1. This CDR3 comprises 12 residues. The ends lost 5 bases at V and 14 bases at J; junction bases unmatched: 9. The germline V gene has CDR1 SEHNR and CDR2 FQNEAQ (reference sequence). The CDR3 sequence is CASSLGMGQKFF. The CDR3 DNA is TGTGCCAGCAGCCTGGGTATGGGACAGAAGTTCTTC. The entire variable domain, with the rest obtained from reference TRBV7-9 and TRBJ2-1, is as follows: DTGVSQNPRHKITKRGQNVTFRCDPISEHNRLYWYRQTLGQGPEFLTYFQNEAQLEKSRLLSDRFSAERPKGSFSTLEIQRTEQGDSAMYLCASSLGMGQKFFGPGTRLTVL.

This clonotype was seen at least ten times. The chain employs TRBV2 and TRBJ2-7; D possibly corresponds to TRBD1 (5 bases). This CDR3 comprises 13 residues. The germline V gene encodes CDR1 SNHLY and CDR2 FYNNEI. V was pared by 1 base and J by 3 bases, with 7 bases between. The CDR3 region is CASSEEGIYEQYV. The CDR3 DNA reads as TGTGCCAGCAGTGAAGAGGGGATCTACGAGCAGTACGTC.